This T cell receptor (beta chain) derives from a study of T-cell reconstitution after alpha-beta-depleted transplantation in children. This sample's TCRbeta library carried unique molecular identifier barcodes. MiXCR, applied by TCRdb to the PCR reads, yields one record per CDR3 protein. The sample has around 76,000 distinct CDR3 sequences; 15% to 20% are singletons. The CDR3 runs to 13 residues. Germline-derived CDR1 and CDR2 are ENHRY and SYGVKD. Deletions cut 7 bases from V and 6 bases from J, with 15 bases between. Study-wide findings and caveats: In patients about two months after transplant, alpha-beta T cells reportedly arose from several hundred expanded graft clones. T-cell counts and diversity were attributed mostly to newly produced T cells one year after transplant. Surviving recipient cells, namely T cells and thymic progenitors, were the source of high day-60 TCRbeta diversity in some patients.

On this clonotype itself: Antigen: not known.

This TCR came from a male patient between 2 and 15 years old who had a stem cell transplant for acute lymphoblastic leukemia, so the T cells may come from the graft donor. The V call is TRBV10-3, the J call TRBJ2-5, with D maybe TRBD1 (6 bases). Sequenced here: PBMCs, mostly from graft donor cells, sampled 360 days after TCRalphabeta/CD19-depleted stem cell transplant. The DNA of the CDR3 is TGTGCCATCATCTACAGGGAGAGGAAGACCCAGTACTTC. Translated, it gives CAIIYRERKTQYF.